The entry that follows covers one TCR beta chain sequence. These data come from a study of blood T cell repertoires in COVID-19. At the level of the study: Sites across the United States, Italy and Spain contributed samples from acute and convalescent COVID-19. PBMCs, B-cell-depleted T cells, or T cells provided the cDNA or gDNA that made up the material.

In the study's own analysis: Counts of nucleated cells, estimated from reference gene primer amplification, were obtained. Method: immunoSEQ multiplex PCR; TCRdb's copy keeps in-frame clones and lacks some. The DNA gave D and trimming, while V, J and clone size come from that table. The sample lists some 58,000 clones; around 90% were seen once. The CDR3 loop spans 14 amino acids. Germline-derived CDR1 and CDR2 are SNHLY and FYNNEI. V lost 6 bases and J lost 1, with 12 bases in between. Material: peripheral blood. This receptor was taken from a man aged 45 to 65 with active COVID-19. The chain recombines TRBV2 with TRBJ1-1, with D perhaps TRBD1 (6 bases). The CDR3, as DNA: TGTGCCAGCAGCCTCGGACAGCCGAACACTGAAGCTTTCTTT. This translates into CASSLGQPNTEAFF.